The T cell receptor (beta chain) under discussion was sequenced for a study of blood T cell repertoires in COVID-19. About the study: The origin of the acute and convalescent COVID-19 samples was the United States, Italy and Spain. T cells, B-cell-depleted T cells, or PBMCs provided the cDNA or gDNA that served as material.

Per the original methods: Estimates of nucleated cell counts were drawn from the amplification of reference gene primers. The method was immunoSEQ multiplex PCR; TCRdb's version includes in-frame clones alone and lacks a portion of them. The DNA gave D and trimming, while V, J and clone size come from that table. The repertoire includes tens of thousands of clones, approximately 90% of them detected once, and about 3.4% sits in the top ten. Trimming left V 7 bases short and J 1 base short, with 10 bases between. The germline CDR1 and CDR2 sequences are ENHRY and SYGVKD. This CDR3 is built from 13 residues.

The sequence was obtained from a human donor in a cohort sampled during active COVID-19. Input material: peripheral blood. V is TRBV10-3 and J is TRBJ2-5; perhaps TRBD2 as D (6 bases). CDR3 in amino acids: CAINGGAQETQYF. The DNA of the CDR3 is TGTGCCATCAATGGCGGGGCCCAAGAGACCCAGTACTTC.